Described below is a single T cell receptor (beta chain) sequence and its context. This sample is drawn from a study of blood T cell repertoires in COVID-19. In the original workflow: How many nucleated cells were present was estimated from reference gene primer amplification. This table comes from immunoSEQ multiplex PCR, and its TCRdb copy is limited to in-frame clones, with some not included. For V, J and clone size, that table is used; D and trimming come from the DNA. The data show 70,000 to 85,000 clones, over 75% seen once. Sequencing was carried out using peripheral blood. The clonotype originates from a human donor in a cohort sampled during active COVID-19.

CDR3 nucleotides: TGTGCCAGCAGCTCCCACGGAGTAGCGGGAGGACGCGGCACAGATACGCAGTATTTT. This translates into CASSSHGVAGGRGTDTQYF. The V call is TRBV7-2, the J call TRBJ2-3; TRBD2 aligns across 10 bases. The CDR3 has 19 amino acids. CDR1 SGHTA and CDR2 FQGNSA come from the germline V gene. The ends lost 4 bases at V and 1 base at J; junction bases unmatched: 14.